This TCR beta chain was profiled in a study of blood T cell repertoires in COVID-19. Study context: Acute and convalescent COVID-19 specimens originated in the United States, Italy and Spain.

Generated by immunoSEQ multiplex PCR, the TCRdb table keeps only in-frame clones and is missing some. This table holds 200,000 to 300,000 clones, around nine tenths found once. Between the trimmed V and J ends, which lost 5 bases and 2 bases, there was a span of 17 bases. The CDR3 runs 16 residues. Germline V gene sequence: CDR1 MNHEY, CDR2 SVGEGT. This clonotype was obtained from a man aged 40-49 years who had recovered from COVID-19. This chain links TRBV6-2 or TRBV6-3 with TRBJ2-3; possibly TRBD2 for D (7 bases). Input material: peripheral blood. As DNA, the CDR3 is TGTGCCAGCAGTCGCCCTCCGGGGGGCAACACAGATACGCAGTATTTT. Translation gives CASSRPPGGNTDTQYF.